The 14 T cell receptor beta chains below come from one sample, sequenced in a study of OX40 agonist ivuxolimab in advanced cancers. The method behind the library was the immunoSEQ multiplex PCR assay. The table comes from immuneACCESS by way of TCRdb, which keeps in-frame sequences with V and J called. Part of the clones is missing from these tables; in studies checked, under half for an unresolved V gene and the rest for unknown reasons. This sample has 65,000 to 85,000 clones in its table, and 84% of those were observed once. 6.5% to 8.5% of the sample belongs to the ten largest clones. The material sequenced was CD4+ or CD8+ T cells sorted from blood, taken in a trial of the OX40 agonist ivuxolimab. Every receptor here comes from an adult with an advanced solid tumor such as melanoma, head and neck, liver or kidney cancer.

The V gene is TRBV5-4, the J gene TRBJ2-4, with D unclear. The germline CDR1 and CDR2 sequences are SGHNT and YYREEE (reference sequence). This CDR3 contains 16 residues. Trimming took off 0 bases at V and 2 bases at J, with 12 bases between the two ends. CDR3 nucleotides: TGTGCCAGCAGCTTGGCAGAATTAGGTCCCAAAAACATTCAGTACTTC. Translation gives CASSLAELGPKNIQYF.

This clone was picked up a small number of times. The J gene is TRBJ1-6, the V gene TRBV29-1; D might be TRBD1 (5 bases). Germline loops: CDR1 SQVTM, CDR2 ANQGSEA. V was trimmed by 1 base and J by 14 bases, leaving 12 bases between them. The CDR3 is 12 amino acids. The CDR3 sequence: CSVEGPGGALHF. The CDR3 region has the DNA TGCAGCGTTGAAGGCCCGGGGGGAGCCCTCCACTTT.

This chain links TRBV19 with TRBJ2-7; 8 nucleotides line up with TRBD1. Looked up from germline, CDR1 is LNHDA and CDR2 is SQIVND (reference sequence). The CDR3 runs to 14 residues. J lost 6 bases, V lost 4 bases, and 8 bases had no gene match. CDR3 sequence reads: CASSTQDRVGEQYF. For the CDR3, the DNA is TGTGCCAGTAGTACCCAGGACAGGGTTGGCGAGCAGTACTTC.

This clone was counted a few times. The chain couples TRBV4-2 to TRBJ2-6; D call uncertain. Germline V gene sequence: CDR1 LGHNA, CDR2 YNFKEQ. V lost 0 bases to trimming and J lost 0 bases, with 3 bases between them. This CDR3 has 15 residues. The CDR3 DNA reads as TGTGCCAGCAGCCAAGATTTCTCTGGGGCCAACGTCCTGACTTTC. Its protein is CASSQDFSGANVLTF.

By sample share, this clone is hyperexpanded. This rearrangement joins TRBV30 to TRBJ1-1, with D possibly matching TRBD1 (6 bases). There are 13 residues in the CDR3. The germline V gene encodes CDR1 GTSNPN and CDR2 SVGIG (reference sequence). Trimming cost V 0 bases and J 5 bases, with 10 bases left between them. In DNA form, the CDR3 reads TGTGCCTGGAGTGTACTAGGGGGGACTGAAGCTTTCTTT. It yields the protein CAWSVLGGTEAFF.

V is TRBV4-1 and J is TRBJ2-3, with 10 nucleotides matching TRBD2. The ends lost 0 bases at V and 4 bases at J; junction bases unmatched: 4. CDR1 MGHRA and CDR2 YSYEKL come from the germline V gene. The CDR3 runs 16 residues. For the CDR3, the DNA is TGCGCCAGCAGCCAAGATAGAGGACTAGCGGCAGATACGCAGTATTTT. Encoded protein: CASSQDRGLAADTQYF.

The chain employs TRBV9 and TRBJ1-2; D ambiguous. Germline CDR1 is SGDLS and CDR2 is YYNGEE. The CDR3 spans 13 residues. The V gene lost 0 bases and the J gene lost 0 bases, with 3 bases spanning the gap. The CDR3 coding sequence is TGTGCCAGCAGCGTAGAGCCTAACTATGGCTACACCTTC. Translation gives CASSVEPNYGYTF.

This sequence joins TRBV14 and TRBJ1-2; D remains unclear. CDR1 is SGHDN and CDR2 is FVKESK in the germline V gene. The CDR3 loop spans 14 amino acids. V dropped 0 bases and J dropped 8 bases, with 13 bases sitting between them. CDR3 loop: CASSQEIGGYGYTF. In nucleotides, the CDR3 is TGTGCCAGCAGCCAAGAGATTGGAGGCTACGGCTACACCTTC.

This chain uses TRBV27 with TRBJ2-7; unclear D gene. This CDR3 comprises 11 residues. Germline CDR1 is MNHEY and CDR2 is SMNVEV (reference sequence). Deletions cut 5 bases from V and 3 bases from J, with 5 bases between. This chain's CDR3 is CASSGHYEQYF. The CDR3 region has the DNA TGTGCCAGCAGTGGCCACTACGAGCAGTACTTC.

This chain uses TRBV2 with TRBJ2-7; 9 bases are a match to TRBD1. The CDR3 spans 13 residues. In germline, CDR1 is SNHLY, CDR2 FYNNEI. V shed 8 bases, J shed 5 bases, and the junction held 7 bases outside the gene matches. The CDR3 here is CASGGTGPHEQYF. CDR3 sequence (DNA): TGTGCCAGCGGCGGGACAGGGCCCCACGAGCAGTACTTC.

Of note for this clone: Other DNA sequences within the sample encode an identical CDR3. This chain uses TRBV5-1 with TRBJ1-3; D is unclear. Germline CDR1 SGHRS, CDR2 YFSETQ. The V end was cut by 1 base, the J end by 3 bases, with 5 bases between. CDR3 length: 13 amino acids. The CDR3: CASSLTGGNTIYF. CDR3 DNA sequence: TGCGCCAGCAGCTTGACGGGTGGAAACACCATATATTTT.

The J gene is TRBJ1-4, the V gene TRBV7-8; 8 bases are shared with TRBD1. The germline gives CDR1 SGHVS, CDR2 FQNEAQ. The CDR3 totals 16 residues. V was pared by 4 bases and J by 0 bases, with 4 bases of the junction left unmatched. Here the CDR3 reads CASSSGTGATNEKLFF. CDR3 DNA sequence: TGTGCCAGCAGCTCGGGGACAGGTGCAACTAATGAAAAACTGTTTTTT.

This clone was recorded once. This chain's CDR3 is CASSQGTARGYEQYF. As DNA, the CDR3 is TGTGCCAGCTCCCAAGGGACAGCCCGGGGCTACGAGCAGTACTTC. This sequence joins TRBV18 and TRBJ2-7, with 7 bases aligning to TRBD1. CDR1 and CDR2 from the germline V gene are KGHSH and LQKENI. V gave up 6 bases and J gave up 3 bases; unmatched junction bases: 11. This CDR3 comprises 15 residues.

The chain employs TRBV19 and TRBJ2-2, with 9 nucleotides matching TRBD1. Trimming took 4 bases from V and 6 from J; bases not matched to a gene: 9. Germline values: CDR1 LNHDA, CDR2 SQIVND (reference sequence). This CDR3 region has 16 residues. The CDR3 sequence is CASSTHPGQGAGELFF. The DNA for the CDR3 is TGTGCCAGTAGTACGCACCCGGGACAGGGTGCCGGGGAGCTGTTTTTT.